This T cell receptor (beta chain) is from a study of blood T cell repertoires in COVID-19. Across the study: T cells, B-cell-depleted T cells, or PBMCs provided the cDNA or gDNA that served as material.

V lost 8 bases, J lost 0 bases, and 14 bases lay in between. Germline-derived CDR1 and CDR2 are PRHDT and FYEKMQ (reference sequence). The CDR3 is made up of 15 amino acids. Using immunoSEQ multiplex PCR, the repertoire was profiled, and TCRdb retains in-frame clones only, with some absent. The repertoire holds about 160,000 clones, with about 85% as singletons. Participants had their cohort set by participant-reported clinical history. The V call is TRBV13, the J call TRBJ1-3; weak D call: TRBD1 (5 bases). Input material: PBMCs or T cells enriched from blood (not recorded which). The TCR was taken from a woman between 35 and 50 years old who had been exposed to COVID-19. CDR3 loop: CASRRTGPSGNTIYF. CDR3 coding DNA: TGTGCCAGCCGCCGAACAGGACCCTCTGGAAACACCATATATTTT.